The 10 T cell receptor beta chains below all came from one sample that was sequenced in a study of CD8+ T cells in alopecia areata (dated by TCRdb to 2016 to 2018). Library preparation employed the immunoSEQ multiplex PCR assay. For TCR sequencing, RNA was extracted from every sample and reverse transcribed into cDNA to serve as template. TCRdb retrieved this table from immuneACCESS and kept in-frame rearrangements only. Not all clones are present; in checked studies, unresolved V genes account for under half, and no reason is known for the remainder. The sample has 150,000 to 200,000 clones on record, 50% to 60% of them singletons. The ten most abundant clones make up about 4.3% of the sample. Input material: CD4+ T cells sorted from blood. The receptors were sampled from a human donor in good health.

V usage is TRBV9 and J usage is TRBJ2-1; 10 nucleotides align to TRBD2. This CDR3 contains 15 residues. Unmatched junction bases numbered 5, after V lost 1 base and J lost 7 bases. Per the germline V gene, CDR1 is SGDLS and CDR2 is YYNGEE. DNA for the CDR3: TGTGCCAGCAGCGTACTAGCGGGAGTGGGGAATGAGCAGTTCTTC. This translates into CASSVLAGVGNEQFF.

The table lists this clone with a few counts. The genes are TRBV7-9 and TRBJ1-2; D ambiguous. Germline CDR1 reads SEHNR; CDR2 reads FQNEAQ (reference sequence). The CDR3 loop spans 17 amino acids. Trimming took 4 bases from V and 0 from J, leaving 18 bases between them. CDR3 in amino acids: CASSSLAGLTTNYGYTF. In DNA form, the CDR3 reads TGTGCCAGCAGCTCCCTCGCTGGACTTACTACTAACTATGGCTACACCTTC. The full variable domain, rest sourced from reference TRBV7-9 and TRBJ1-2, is DTGVSQNPRHKITKRGQNVTFRCDPISEHNRLYWYRQTLGQGPEFLTYFQNEAQLEKSRLLSDRFSAERPKGSFSTLEIQRTEQGDSAMYLCASSSLAGLTTNYGYTFGSGTRLTVV.

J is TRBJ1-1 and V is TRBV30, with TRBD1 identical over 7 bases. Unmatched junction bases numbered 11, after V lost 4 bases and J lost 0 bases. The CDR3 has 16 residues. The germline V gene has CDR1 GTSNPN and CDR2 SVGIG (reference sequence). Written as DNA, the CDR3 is TGTGCCTGGATCGAACCGACAGGGTCCATGAACACTGAAGCTTTCTTT. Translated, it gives CAWIEPTGSMNTEAFF. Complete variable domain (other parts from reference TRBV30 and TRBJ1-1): SQTIHQWPATLVQPVGSPLSLECTVEGTSNPNLYWYRQAAGRGLQLLFYSVGIGQISSEVPQNLSASRPQDRQFILSSKKLLLSDSGFYLCAWIEPTGSMNTEAFFGQGTRLTVV.

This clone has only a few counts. CDR3 amino acids: CAISEVGGTTDTQYF. CDR3 in DNA: TGTGCCATCAGTGAGGTGGGAGGGACGACAGATACGCAGTATTTT. The chain combines TRBV10-3 with TRBJ2-3; the match to TRBD2 covers 7 bases. This CDR3 region has 15 residues. Germline CDR1 reads ENHRY; CDR2 reads SYGVKD. The trim removed 2 bases at V and 3 bases at J, leaving 5 bases unmatched.

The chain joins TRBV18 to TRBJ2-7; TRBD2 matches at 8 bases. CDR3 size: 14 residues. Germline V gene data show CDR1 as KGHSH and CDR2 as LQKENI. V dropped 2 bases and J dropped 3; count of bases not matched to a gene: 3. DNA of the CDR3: TGTGCCAGCTCACCAAGCGGGAGCCTCTACGAGCAGTACTTC. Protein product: CASSPSGSLYEQYF. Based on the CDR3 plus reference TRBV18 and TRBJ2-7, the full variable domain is NAGVMQNPRHLVRRRGQEARLRCSPMKGHSHVYWYRQLPEEGLKFMVYLQKENIIDESGMPKERFSAEFPKEGPSILRIQQVVRGDSAAYFCASSPSGSLYEQYFGPGTRLTVT.

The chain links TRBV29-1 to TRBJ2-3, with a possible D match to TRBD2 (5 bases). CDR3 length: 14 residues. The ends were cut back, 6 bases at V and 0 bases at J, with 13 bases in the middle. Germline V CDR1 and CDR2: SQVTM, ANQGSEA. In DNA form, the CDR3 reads TGCAGCGTCGCGGGCCCGGGGAGCACAGATACGCAGTATTTT. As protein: CSVAGPGSTDTQYF.

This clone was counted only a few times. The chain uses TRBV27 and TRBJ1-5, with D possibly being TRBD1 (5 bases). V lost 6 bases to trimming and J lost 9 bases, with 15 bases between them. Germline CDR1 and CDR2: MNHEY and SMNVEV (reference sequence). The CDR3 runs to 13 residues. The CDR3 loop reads CASSLGAAGPQHF. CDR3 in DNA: TGTGCCAGCAGCCTTGGGGCCGCGGGGCCCCAGCATTTT.

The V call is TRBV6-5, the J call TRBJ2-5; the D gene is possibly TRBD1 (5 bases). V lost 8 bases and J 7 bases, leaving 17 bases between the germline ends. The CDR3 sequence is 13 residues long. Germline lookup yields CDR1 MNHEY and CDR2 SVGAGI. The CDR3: CASRTGRPGTQYF. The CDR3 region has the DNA TGTGCCAGCCGCACAGGACGTCCGGGGACCCAGTACTTC.

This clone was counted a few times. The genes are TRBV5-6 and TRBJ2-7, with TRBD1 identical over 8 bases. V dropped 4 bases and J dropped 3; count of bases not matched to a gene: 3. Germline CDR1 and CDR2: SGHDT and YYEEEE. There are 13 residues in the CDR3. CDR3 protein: CASSRTGRYEQYF. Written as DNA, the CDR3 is TGTGCCAGCAGCCGGACAGGGCGCTACGAGCAGTACTTC.

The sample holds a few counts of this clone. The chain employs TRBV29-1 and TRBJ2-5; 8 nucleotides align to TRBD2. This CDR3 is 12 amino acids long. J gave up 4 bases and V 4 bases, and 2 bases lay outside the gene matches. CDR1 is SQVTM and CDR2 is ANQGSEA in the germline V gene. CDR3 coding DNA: TGCAGCGTTGCCCTAGCGGGAGAGACCCAGTACTTC. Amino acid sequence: CSVALAGETQYF.